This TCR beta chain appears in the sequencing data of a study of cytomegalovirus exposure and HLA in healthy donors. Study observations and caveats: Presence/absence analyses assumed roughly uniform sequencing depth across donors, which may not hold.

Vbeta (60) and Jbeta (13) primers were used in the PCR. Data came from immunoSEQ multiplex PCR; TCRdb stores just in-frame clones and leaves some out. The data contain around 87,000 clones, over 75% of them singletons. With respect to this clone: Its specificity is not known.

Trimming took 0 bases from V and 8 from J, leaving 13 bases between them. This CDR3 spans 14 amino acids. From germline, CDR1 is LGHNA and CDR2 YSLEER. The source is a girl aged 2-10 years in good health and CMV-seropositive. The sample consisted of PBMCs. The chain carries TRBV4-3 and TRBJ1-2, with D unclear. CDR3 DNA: TGCGCCAGCAGCCAAGATCTGCGAGGGAGCGGCTACACCTTC. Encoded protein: CASSQDLRGSGYTF.